The T cell receptor beta chain under discussion was sequenced for a study of T cells in women clearing cervical HPV infection. Broader study findings: CIN3+ cases had significantly higher TCR repertoire richness than controls, but evenness did not differ.

Germline CDR1 and CDR2: SNHLY and FYNNEI. This CDR3 spans 15 amino acids. Trimming at V came to 3 bases and at J to 6 bases, leaving 7 bases not matched to a gene. In regard to this clone: No antigen is known for it. The sequenced fragment ends 3 residues before the CDR3 boundary, so the rest is inferred from the germline J gene.

Sequencing used immunoSEQ multiplex PCR; TCRdb keeps in-frame clones, though not all of them. This sample's table has about 30,000 clones. The J gene is TRBJ2-2, the V gene TRBV2; 7 bases fit TRBD1. Sequencing was done on a sample of blood buffy coat. The sequence derives from a woman between 18 and 69 years old with a cervical HPV16 infection that either progressed to CIN3+ or cleared (not recorded which). The CDR3 is CASSEDRHIAGELFF. The part of the CDR3 DNA that was read is TGTGCCAGCAGTGAGGACAGGCATATCGCCGGGGAG.